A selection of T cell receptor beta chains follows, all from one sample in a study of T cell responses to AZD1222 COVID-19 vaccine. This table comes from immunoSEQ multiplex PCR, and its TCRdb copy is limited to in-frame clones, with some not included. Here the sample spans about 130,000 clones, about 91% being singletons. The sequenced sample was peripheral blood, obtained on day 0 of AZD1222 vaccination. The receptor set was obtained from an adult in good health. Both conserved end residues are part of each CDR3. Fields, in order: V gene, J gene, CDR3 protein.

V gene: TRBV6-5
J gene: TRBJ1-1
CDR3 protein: CASRGYGTGGTEAFF

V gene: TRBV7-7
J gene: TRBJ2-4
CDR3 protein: CASSLAPGQGTGFEGKNIQYF

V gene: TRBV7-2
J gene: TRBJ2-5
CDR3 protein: CASSLAWTAGPQYF

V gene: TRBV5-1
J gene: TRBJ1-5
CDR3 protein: CASSFLDQPQHF

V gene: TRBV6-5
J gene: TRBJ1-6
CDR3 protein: CASSYSEDSPLHF

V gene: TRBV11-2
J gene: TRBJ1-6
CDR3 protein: CASSLGSSYNSPLHF

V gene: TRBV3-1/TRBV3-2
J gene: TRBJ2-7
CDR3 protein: CASSVDMPYEQYF

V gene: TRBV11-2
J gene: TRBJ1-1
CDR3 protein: CASSLVLNTEAFF

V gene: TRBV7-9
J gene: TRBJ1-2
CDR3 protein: CASSLALAGGSDGYTF

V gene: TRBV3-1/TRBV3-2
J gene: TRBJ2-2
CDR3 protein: CASSHSLAANTGELFF

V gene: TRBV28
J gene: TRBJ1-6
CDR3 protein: CASSLRTGLVYNSPLHF

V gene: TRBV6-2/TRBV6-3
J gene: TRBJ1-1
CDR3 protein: CASSYWGTEAFF